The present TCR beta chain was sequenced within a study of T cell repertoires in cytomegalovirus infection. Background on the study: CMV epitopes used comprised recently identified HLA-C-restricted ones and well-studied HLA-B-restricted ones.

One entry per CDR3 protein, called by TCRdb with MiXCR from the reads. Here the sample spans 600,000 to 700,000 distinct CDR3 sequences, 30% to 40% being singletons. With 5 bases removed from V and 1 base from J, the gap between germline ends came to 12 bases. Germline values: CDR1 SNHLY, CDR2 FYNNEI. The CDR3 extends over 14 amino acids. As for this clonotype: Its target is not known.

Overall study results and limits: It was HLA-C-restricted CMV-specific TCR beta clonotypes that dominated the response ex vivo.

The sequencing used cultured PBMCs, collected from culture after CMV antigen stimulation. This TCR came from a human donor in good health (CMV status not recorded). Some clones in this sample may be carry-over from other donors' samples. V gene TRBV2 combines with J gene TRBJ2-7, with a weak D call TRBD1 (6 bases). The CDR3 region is CASSNRAGSYEQYF. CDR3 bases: TGTGCCAGCAGTAACAGGGCTGGGTCCTACGAGCAGTACTTC.